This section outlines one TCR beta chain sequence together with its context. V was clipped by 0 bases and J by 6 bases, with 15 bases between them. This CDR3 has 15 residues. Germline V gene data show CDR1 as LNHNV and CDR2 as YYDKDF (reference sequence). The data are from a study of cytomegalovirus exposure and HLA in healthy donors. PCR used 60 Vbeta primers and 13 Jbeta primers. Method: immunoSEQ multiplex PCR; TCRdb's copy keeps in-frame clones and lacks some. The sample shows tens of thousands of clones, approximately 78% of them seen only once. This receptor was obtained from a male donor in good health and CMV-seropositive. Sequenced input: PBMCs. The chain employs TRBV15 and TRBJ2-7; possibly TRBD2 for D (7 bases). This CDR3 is CATSRDYHAGAEQYF. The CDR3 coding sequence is TGTGCCACCAGCAGAGATTACCATGCGGGGGCCGAGCAGTACTTC.